This T cell receptor beta chain came from a study of blood T cell repertoires in COVID-19. Background on the study: Sample material is recorded as cDNA or gDNA derived from T cells, B-cell-depleted T cells, or PBMCs.

In the authors' methods: Reference gene primer amplification gave nucleated cell count estimates. Sequencing was performed with immunoSEQ multiplex PCR; in TCRdb, only in-frame clones are kept and a portion is missing. V, J and clone size are taken as reported in that table, and D and trimming were inferred from the DNA itself. The repertoire holds about 70,000 clones, roughly 81% seen once, with about a sixth in the top ten. Points on this clone: One junction end disagrees with the germline gene, perhaps due to a read error.

This CDR3 is 14 amino acids long. Per the germline V gene, CDR1 is SGHKS and CDR2 is YYEKEE (reference sequence). This chain connects TRBV5-5 to TRBJ1-1, with 8 bases lining up with TRBD1. The sequence derives from a man at least 80 years old with acute or convalescent COVID-19. Sequenced material: peripheral blood. CDR3 protein: CASSSAGQVGLGLF. As DNA, the CDR3 is TGTGCCAGCAGCTCAGCGGGACAGGTGGGCTTGGGTCTCTTT.